The source of this T cell receptor (beta chain) is a study of CD8 T cells in ankylosing spondylitis. Findings of the study overall: Researchers reportedly found disease-linked clones significantly enriched in matched ankylosing spondylitis synovial fluid.

Comment on this clonotype: Its antigen is currently unknown.

CDR1 is SGHVS, CDR2 FQNEAQ, per germline. V shed 5 bases and J 7 bases; nucleotides not matched to a gene: 10. The CDR3 is 15 residues long. TCRdb ran MiXCR on the 5' RACE reads and lists one entry per CDR3 protein. The sample consists of almost 250,000 distinct CDR3 sequences, roughly 32% of them appearing once. Sequencing was carried out using blood, either unsorted or a sorted T cell fraction (not recorded which). This TCR was sampled from a male donor with ankylosing spondylitis or in good health (not recorded which). The rearrangement uses TRBV7-8 and TRBJ2-1; 8 nucleotides match TRBD1. CDR3 sequence: CASSLFGQGRNEQFF. CDR3 sequence (DNA): TGTGCCAGCAGCCTTTTTGGACAGGGTCGGAATGAGCAGTTCTTC.